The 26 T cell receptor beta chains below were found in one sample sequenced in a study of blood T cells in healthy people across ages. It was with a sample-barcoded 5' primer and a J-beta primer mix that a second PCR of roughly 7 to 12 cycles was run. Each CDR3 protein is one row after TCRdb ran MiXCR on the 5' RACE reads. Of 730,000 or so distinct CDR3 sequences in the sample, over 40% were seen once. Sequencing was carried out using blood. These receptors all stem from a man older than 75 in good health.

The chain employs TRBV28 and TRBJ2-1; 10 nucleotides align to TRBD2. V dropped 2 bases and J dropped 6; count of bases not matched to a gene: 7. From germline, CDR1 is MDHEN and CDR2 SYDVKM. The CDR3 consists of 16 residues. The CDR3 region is CASSLLAGDGSNEQFF. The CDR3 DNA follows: TGTGCCAGCAGTTTACTAGCGGGGGATGGAAGCAATGAGCAGTTCTTC.

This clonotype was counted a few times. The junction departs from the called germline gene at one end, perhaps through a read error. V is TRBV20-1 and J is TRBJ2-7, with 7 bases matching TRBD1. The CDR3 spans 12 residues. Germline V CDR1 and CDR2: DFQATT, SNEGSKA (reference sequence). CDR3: CSARTTGWEPYF. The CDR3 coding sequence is TGCAGTGCTCGCACGACAGGGTGGGAGCCGTACTTC.

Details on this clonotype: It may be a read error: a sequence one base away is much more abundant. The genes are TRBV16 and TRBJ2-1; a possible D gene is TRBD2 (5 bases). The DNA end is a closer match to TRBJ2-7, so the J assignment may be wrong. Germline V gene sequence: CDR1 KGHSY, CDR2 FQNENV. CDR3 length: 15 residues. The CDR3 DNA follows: TGTGCCAGCAGCCAAGTGGCTAGCTCCTACAATGAGCAGTACTTC. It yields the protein CASSQVASSYNEQYF.

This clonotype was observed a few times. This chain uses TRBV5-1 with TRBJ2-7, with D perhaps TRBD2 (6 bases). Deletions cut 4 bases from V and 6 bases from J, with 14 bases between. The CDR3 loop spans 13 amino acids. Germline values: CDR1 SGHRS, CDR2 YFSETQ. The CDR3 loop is CASSGSGGSEQYF. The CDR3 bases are TGCGCCAGCAGCGGCAGTGGGGGGTCCGAGCAGTACTTC.

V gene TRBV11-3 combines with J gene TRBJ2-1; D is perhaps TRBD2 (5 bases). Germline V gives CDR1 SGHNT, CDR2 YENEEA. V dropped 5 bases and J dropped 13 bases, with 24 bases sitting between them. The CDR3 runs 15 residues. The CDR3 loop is CASSLGSGNPETQFF. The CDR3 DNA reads TGTGCCAGCAGCCTAGGGTCGGGGAATCCGGAGACCCAGTTCTTC.

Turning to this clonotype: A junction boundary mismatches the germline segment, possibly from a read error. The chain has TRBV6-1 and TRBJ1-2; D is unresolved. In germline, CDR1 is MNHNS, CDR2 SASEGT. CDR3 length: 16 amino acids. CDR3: CASSELGPPKGYDYTF. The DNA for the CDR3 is TGTGCCAGCAGTGAATTAGGCCCCCCAAAGGGCTATGACTACACCTTC.

CDR3 residues: CASSTPTSLQYF. CDR3 bases: TGTGCCAGCAGTACCCCGACTAGTTTGCAGTACTTC. The genes are TRBV27 and TRBJ2-5; possibly TRBD2 for D (6 bases). V was trimmed by 5 bases and J by 11 bases, leaving 15 bases between them. The CDR3 has 12 residues. CDR1 is MNHEY, CDR2 SMNVEV, per germline (reference sequence).

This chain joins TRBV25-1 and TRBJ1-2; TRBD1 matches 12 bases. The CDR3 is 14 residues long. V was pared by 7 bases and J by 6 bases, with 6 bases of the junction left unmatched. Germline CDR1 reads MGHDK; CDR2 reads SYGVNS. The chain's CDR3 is CASIKGQGAHGYTF. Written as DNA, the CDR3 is TGTGCCAGCATTAAGGGACAGGGGGCGCATGGCTACACCTTC.

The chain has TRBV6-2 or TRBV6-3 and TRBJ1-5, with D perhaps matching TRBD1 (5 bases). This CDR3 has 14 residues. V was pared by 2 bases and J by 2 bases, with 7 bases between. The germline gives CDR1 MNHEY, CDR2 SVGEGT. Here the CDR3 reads CASSYVRGNQPQHF. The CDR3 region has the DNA TGTGCCAGCAGTTACGTCAGGGGCAATCAGCCCCAGCATTTT.

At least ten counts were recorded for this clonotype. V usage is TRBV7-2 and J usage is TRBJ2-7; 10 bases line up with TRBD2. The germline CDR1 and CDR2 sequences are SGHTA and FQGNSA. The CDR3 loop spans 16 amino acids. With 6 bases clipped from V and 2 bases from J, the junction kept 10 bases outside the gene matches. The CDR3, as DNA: TGTGCCAGCAGGGCCCGGAGTAGCGGGGGGACCTACGAGCAGTACTTC. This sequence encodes CASRARSSGGTYEQYF.

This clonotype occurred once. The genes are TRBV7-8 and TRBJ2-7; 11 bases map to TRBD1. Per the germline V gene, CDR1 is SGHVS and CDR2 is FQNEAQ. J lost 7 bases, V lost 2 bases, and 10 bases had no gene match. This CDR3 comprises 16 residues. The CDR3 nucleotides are TGTGCCAGCAGCTTATTTGGGACAGGGGGTCAAGATGAGCAGTACTTC. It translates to CASSLFGTGGQDEQYF.

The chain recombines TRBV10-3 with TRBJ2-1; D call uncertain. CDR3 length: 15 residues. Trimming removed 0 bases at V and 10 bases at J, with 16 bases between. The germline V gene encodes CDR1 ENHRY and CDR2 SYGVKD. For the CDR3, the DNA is TGTGCCATCAGTGAGTCTGGGCGGTTGGAGTTCGAGCAGTTCTTC. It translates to CAISESGRLEFEQFF.

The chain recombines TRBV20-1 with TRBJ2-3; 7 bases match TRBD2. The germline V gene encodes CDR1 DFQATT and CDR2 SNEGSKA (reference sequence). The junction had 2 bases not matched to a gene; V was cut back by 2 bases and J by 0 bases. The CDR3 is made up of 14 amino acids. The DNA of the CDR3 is TGCAGTGCTAGACTAGCGGATAGCACAGATACGCAGTATTTT. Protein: CSARLADSTDTQYF.

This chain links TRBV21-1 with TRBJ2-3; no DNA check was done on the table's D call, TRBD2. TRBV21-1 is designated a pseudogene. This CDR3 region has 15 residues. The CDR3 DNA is TGTGCCAGCAGCGCTAGACCTACAAGGTCCGATACGCAGTATTTT. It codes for CASSARPTRSDTQYF.

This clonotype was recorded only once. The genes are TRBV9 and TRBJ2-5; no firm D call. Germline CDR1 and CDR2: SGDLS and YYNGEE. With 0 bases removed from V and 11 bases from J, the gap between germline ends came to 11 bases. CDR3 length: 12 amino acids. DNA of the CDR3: TGTGCCAGCAGCGTAGCTTTTTCTGAGCAGTACTTC. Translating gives CASSVAFSEQYF.

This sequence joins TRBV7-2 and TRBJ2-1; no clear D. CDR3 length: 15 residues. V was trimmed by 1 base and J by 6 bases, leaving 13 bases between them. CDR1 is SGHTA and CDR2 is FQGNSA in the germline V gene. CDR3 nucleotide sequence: TGTGCCAGCAGCTTAGGAATCGGAGTCAGCAATGAGCAGTTCTTC. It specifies CASSLGIGVSNEQFF.

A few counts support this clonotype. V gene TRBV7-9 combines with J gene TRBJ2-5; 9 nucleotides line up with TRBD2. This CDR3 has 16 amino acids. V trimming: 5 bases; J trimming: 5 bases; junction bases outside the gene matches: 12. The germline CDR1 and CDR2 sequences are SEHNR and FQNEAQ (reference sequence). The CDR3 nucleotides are TGTGCCAGCAGCCCCGAATGGGCGGGAGGGCCGGAGACCCAGTACTTC. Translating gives CASSPEWAGGPETQYF.

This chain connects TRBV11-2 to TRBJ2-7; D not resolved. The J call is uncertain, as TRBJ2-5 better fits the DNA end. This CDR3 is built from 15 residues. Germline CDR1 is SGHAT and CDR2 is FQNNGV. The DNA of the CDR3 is TGTGCCAGCAGCTTAGACGGTGCGGCGGAAGAGACCCAGTACTTC. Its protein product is CASSLDGAAEETQYF.

This CDR3 is CSVQGRETQYF. The CDR3, as DNA: TGCAGCGTACAGGGGAGAGAGACCCAGTACTTC. The chain carries TRBV29-1 and TRBJ2-5, with 7 bases aligning to TRBD1. V lost 6 bases and J lost 4; bases outside the gene matches: 2. Germline V gene data show CDR1 as SQVTM and CDR2 as ANQGSEA. The CDR3 is 11 amino acids.

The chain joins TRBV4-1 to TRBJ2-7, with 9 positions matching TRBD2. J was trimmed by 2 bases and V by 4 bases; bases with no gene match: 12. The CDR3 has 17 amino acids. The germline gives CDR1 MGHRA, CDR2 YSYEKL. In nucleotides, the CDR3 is TGCGCCAGCAGCCCAGGGGGACTAGCCGTCTCTACCTACGAGCAGTACTTC. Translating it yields CASSPGGLAVSTYEQYF.

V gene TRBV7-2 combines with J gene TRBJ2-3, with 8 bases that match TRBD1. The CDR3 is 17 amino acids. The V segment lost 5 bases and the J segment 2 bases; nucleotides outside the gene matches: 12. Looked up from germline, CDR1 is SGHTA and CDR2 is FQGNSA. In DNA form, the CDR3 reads TGTGCCAGCAGCCGCTTAGGGTCAGGGGGCCTCACAGATACGCAGTATTTT. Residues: CASSRLGSGGLTDTQYF.

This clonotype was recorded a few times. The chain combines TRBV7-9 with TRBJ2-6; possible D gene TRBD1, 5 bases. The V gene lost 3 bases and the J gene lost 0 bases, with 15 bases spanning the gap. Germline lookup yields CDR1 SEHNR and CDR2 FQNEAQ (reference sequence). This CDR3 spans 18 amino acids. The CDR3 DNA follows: TGTGCCAGCAGCTTGGGGCTGCAGGTGTCCTCTGGGGCCAACGTCCTGACTTTC. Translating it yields CASSLGLQVSSGANVLTF. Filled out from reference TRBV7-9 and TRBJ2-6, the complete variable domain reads DTGVSQNPRHKITKRGQNVTFRCDPISEHNRLYWYRQTLGQGPEFLTYFQNEAQLEKSRLLSDRFSAERPKGSFSTLEIQRTEQGDSAMYLCASSLGLQVSSGANVLTFGAGSRLTVL.

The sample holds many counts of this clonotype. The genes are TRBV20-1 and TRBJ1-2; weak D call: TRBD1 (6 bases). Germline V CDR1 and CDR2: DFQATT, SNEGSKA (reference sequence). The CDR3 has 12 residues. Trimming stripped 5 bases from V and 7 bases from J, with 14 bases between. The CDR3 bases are TGCAGTGCTTCAAGGGGGGATGTTGGCTACACCTTC. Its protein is CSASRGDVGYTF.

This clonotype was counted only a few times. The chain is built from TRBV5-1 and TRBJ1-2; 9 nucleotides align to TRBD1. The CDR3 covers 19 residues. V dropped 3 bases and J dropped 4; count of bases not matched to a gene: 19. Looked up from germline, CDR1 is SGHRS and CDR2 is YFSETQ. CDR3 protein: CASSWDQLATGGASYGYTF. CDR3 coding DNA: TGCGCCAGCAGCTGGGACCAACTAGCAACAGGGGGCGCCAGCTATGGCTACACCTTC.

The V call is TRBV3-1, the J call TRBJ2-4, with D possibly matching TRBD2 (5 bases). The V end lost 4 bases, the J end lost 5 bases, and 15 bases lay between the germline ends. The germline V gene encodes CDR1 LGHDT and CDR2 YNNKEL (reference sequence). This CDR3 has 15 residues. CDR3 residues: CASSPSLVGENIQYF. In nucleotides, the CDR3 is TGTGCCAGCAGCCCTAGCCTAGTTGGGGAAAACATTCAGTACTTC. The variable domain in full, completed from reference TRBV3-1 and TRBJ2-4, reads DTAVSQTPKYLVTQMGNDKSIKCEQNLGHDTMYWYKQDSKKFLKIMFSYNNKELIINETVPNRFSPKSPDKAHLNLHINSLELGDSAVYFCASSPSLVGENIQYFGAGTRLSVL.

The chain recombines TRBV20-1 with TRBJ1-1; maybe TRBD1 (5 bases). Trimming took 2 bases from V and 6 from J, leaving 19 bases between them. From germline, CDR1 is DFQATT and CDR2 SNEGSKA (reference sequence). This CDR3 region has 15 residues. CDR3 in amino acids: CSARHIIGGTAEAFF. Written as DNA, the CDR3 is TGCAGTGCTAGACACATAATTGGGGGGACGGCTGAAGCTTTCTTT.